This TCR beta chain was identified in a study of post-analysis software for immune sequencing data (dated by TCRdb to the mid-2010s). Study-wide context: Recorded disease courses included relapsing-remitting, secondary progressive and progressive-relapsing multiple sclerosis, with some patients lacking subtype annotation. Patient repertoires were compared against 11 previously published healthy control repertoires from donors aged roughly 6 to 25 years. A subset of samples was prepared in parallel using single-end sample barcoding, then pooled and co-amplified after Illumina adapter ligation. The paper's findings and limits, for the study overall: Compared with controls, multiple sclerosis patients had significantly lower normalized Chao1 diversity, a finding suggesting substantial peripheral T-cell clonal expansion. Roughly 5 TRBV segments, including TRBV5-6, TRBV5-1 and TRBV20-1, were significantly more frequent in patients than controls. The control group was slightly older than the multiple sclerosis patient group. When samples were clustered directly using the F measure, samples prepared in the same batch co-clustered strongly, which prompted a batch-effect correction.

Sequences ENHRY (CDR1) and SYGVKD (CDR2) are obtained from the germline V gene. The cysteine opens and the phenylalanine closes a CDR3 of 15 amino acids. This entry keeps only the CDR3 DNA: 45 bases, framed from base 1. Unmatched junction bases come to 4, with V trimmed by 0 bases and J by 4 bases. To demonstrate the VDJtools post-analysis software, the study profiled TCR beta repertoires from the peripheral blood of some 13 young patients with multiple sclerosis. Multiple sclerosis patients were children and adolescents aged roughly 6 to 17 years. The library was prepared using PCR. The reads were generated on an Illumina HiSeq 2500. To reduce PCR and sequencing biases, unique molecular identifiers were incorporated into the TCR beta cDNA libraries. Roughly 500,000 cDNA molecules were obtained for every 1 to 10 million input T cells, so each molecule roughly corresponded to one T cell. Patient libraries were prepared and sequenced with the same protocol used for the earlier healthy control dataset. Samples belonging to the same batch were prepared together, multiplexed and sequenced on a shared HiSeq lane. The authors' pipeline ran thus. MIGEC handled the raw barcoded reads, throwing out single-read molecular identifier groups before consensus assembly and CDR3 extraction. VDJtools was used for post-analysis of the clonotype tables, and diversity was normalized by down-sampling every dataset to the size of the smallest sample. To correct batch-related cross-sample contamination, repertoire overlap clustering matched CDR3 amino acid sequences but not nucleotide sequences. The raw public data were reprocessed by TCRdb itself: fastp quality trimming at Q25, MiXCR clonotype calling, in-frame beta chains only. Every distinct CDR3 protein forms one entry, paired with its most common genes and DNA. The V and J calls follow TCRdb's processing rather than the paper's. The sample has 650,000 to 850,000 distinct CDR3 sequences on record, 53% of them singletons. The top ten clonotypes cover about 4.8% of the sample.

On this clonotype itself: The clone's antigen remains unknown. Base-call qualities are not available, and no considerably larger clone is one nucleotide away.

Input material: blood. The chain is encoded by TRBV10-3 joined to TRBJ2-5; TRBD1 lines up with 8 middle nucleotides. This receptor was obtained from a girl under 18 with multiple sclerosis. The bases are TGTGCCATCAGTGAGTCCAGGACAGGGCCAGAGACCCAGTACTTC. Its amino acids are CAISESRTGPETQYF.